The 7 T cell receptor beta chains given below trace back to one sample, sequenced in a study of cytomegalovirus exposure and HLA in healthy donors. It was with 60 Vbeta and 13 Jbeta primers that the PCR ran. The repertoire was sequenced with immunoSEQ multiplex PCR; TCRdb's copy has only in-frame clones and lacks some. In the table there are around 200,000 clones, 82% of which are singletons. Sequenced sample: PBMCs. The receptors were gathered from a man in his forties in good health and CMV-seropositive.

This chain uses TRBV10-3 with TRBJ1-5; 7 bases match TRBD1. CDR3 length: 14 residues. Germline V gene lookup returns CDR1 ENHRY and CDR2 SYGVKD. Trimming at V came to 4 bases and at J to 3 bases, leaving 3 bases not matched to a gene. CDR3 residues: CAISGGTANQPQHF. The CDR3 DNA is TGTGCCATCAGTGGGGGGACAGCCAATCAGCCCCAGCATTTT.

The genes are TRBV29-1 and TRBJ2-7, with TRBD1 as a possible D gene (6 bases). V lost 7 bases and J 5 bases, leaving 15 bases between the germline ends. Germline CDR1 SQVTM, CDR2 ANQGSEA. There are 12 residues in the CDR3. The CDR3, as DNA: TGCAGCGGCCGCCGGGACAACCACGAGCAGTACTTC. Protein: CSGRRDNHEQYF.

This clone was observed a few times. This chain links TRBV5-6 with TRBJ1-1, with D perhaps TRBD1 (6 bases). Per germline, CDR1 SGHDT and CDR2 YYEEEE. With 3 bases removed from V and 4 bases from J, the gap between germline ends came to 19 bases. The CDR3 is 16 amino acids. The CDR3 DNA follows: TGTGCCAGCAGCTGGGGGGGCGGGGTAGGAGGCACTGAAGCTTTCTTT. Its protein is CASSWGGGVGGTEAFF.

This clone appeared once. V gene TRBV7-8 combines with J gene TRBJ2-1; 8 nucleotides line up with TRBD1. The trim removed 4 bases at V and 2 bases at J, leaving 7 bases unmatched. Germline CDR1 is SGHVS and CDR2 is FQNEAQ. This CDR3 is 16 amino acids long. CDR3 loop: CASSSLRGRAYNEQFF. The CDR3 bases are TGTGCCAGCAGCTCCCTCAGGGGGCGTGCCTACAATGAGCAGTTCTTC.

The chain is built from TRBV5-1 and TRBJ2-2; TRBD2 matches 9 bases. Germline loops: CDR1 SGHRS, CDR2 YFSETQ. After removal of 4 bases from V and 6 bases from J, the junction contained 10 bases not matched to a gene. The CDR3 length is 16 residues. CDR3 coding DNA: TGCGCCAGCAGCCCTGGGAATAGCGGGAGTTCCGGGGAGCTGTTTTTT. Translated, it gives CASSPGNSGSSGELFF.

This clone was detected only a few times. The chain uses TRBV5-1 and TRBJ2-3; D uncertain. V lost 3 bases to trimming and J lost 2 bases, with 4 bases between them. Germline CDR1 reads SGHRS; CDR2 reads YFSETQ. The CDR3 covers 12 residues. The CDR3 DNA reads as TGCGCCAGCAGCTACTACACAGATACGCAGTATTTT. Translated, it gives CASSYYTDTQYF. The complete variable domain, with remaining parts taken from reference TRBV5-1 and TRBJ2-3, reads KAGVTQTPRYLIKTRGQQVTLSCSPISGHRSVSWYQQTPGQGLQFLFEYFSETQRNKGNFPGRFSGRQFSNSRSEMNVSTLELGDSALYLCASSYYTDTQYFGPGTRLTVL.

The chain has TRBV5-4 and TRBJ2-3, with 8 nucleotides matching TRBD2. Looked up from germline, CDR1 is SGHNT and CDR2 is YYREEE (reference sequence). With 9 bases clipped from V and 1 base from J, the junction kept 7 bases outside the gene matches. The CDR3 has 14 residues. The CDR3 nucleotides are TGTGCCATCCGATGGGGACTAGGCACAGATACGCAGTATTTT. This encodes CAIRWGLGTDTQYF.